These 17 T cell receptor beta chains were all obtained from the same sample, sequenced in a study of shared clonotypes between healthy human individuals. Only in-frame clones appear in the TCRdb table, and some are missing; sequencing was by immunoSEQ multiplex PCR. The repertoire holds about 2.3 million clones, less than 95% seen once, with about 0.41% in the top ten. The sequencing sample was made of naive CD4+ T cells from PBMCs. The sample's subset: CD45RA+ positively selected. These receptors came from a man younger than 35 in good health. Some clones in this sample may be carry-over from other donors' samples.

The CDR3 DNA reads TGTGCTAGTGGTTCTCTCTTGGGGTTACAGGGACGGGCCGGGAGGCGCTACGAGCAGTACTTC. Amino acid sequence: CASGSLLGLQGRAGRRYEQYF. The rearrangement uses TRBV12-5 and TRBJ2-7; a weak D match, TRBD2 (7 bases). V gave up 4 bases and J gave up 3 bases, with 34 bases separating them. CDR3 length: 21 residues. The germline V gene has CDR1 LGHNT and CDR2 FRNRAP.

The rearrangement links TRBV28 to TRBJ1-4; no clear D. The CDR3 sequence is 17 residues long. The germline gives CDR1 MDHEN, CDR2 SYDVKM. Trimming shortened V by 0 bases and J by 0 bases, and 11 bases separated the two germline ends. CDR3 bases: TGTGCCAGCAGTTTATGGGCCCGCCCTGCAACTAATGAAAAACTGTTTTTT. Protein product: CASSLWARPATNEKLFF.

The rearrangement joins TRBV5-5 to TRBJ2-1, with 11 bases identical to TRBD2. The CDR3 length is 15 residues. V lost 2 bases to trimming and J lost 9 bases; unmatched junction nucleotides: 7. Germline lookup yields CDR1 SGHKS and CDR2 YYEKEE (reference sequence). The CDR3 spells CASSFVAGGPGEQFF. Here the CDR3 DNA reads TGTGCCAGCAGCTTTGTAGCGGGAGGGCCGGGTGAGCAGTTCTTC.

V gene TRBV15 combines with J gene TRBJ1-1; D uncertain. Per germline, CDR1 LNHNV and CDR2 YYDKDF (reference sequence). The V gene lost 0 bases and the J gene lost 0 bases, with 2 bases spanning the gap. CDR3 size: 13 residues. The CDR3 DNA reads as TGTGCCACCAGCAGAGATCTGAACACTGAAGCTTTCTTT. Translating it yields CATSRDLNTEAFF.

The chain joins TRBV5-1 to TRBJ2-7, with D possibly being TRBD1 (6 bases). Trimming cost V 4 bases and J 5 bases, with 19 bases left between them. This CDR3 comprises 15 residues. From germline, CDR1 is SGHRS and CDR2 YFSETQ. CDR3 coding DNA: TGCGCCAGCAGCCCAGGACAGCTCACTCTTCACGAGCAGTACTTC. This gives the protein CASSPGQLTLHEQYF.

The gene calls are TRBV28 and TRBJ2-7; 8 nucleotides align to TRBD1. The CDR3 contains 14 residues. Germline trimming cut 6 bases from V and 7 bases from J; bases unmatched to any gene: 11. Per germline, CDR1 MDHEN and CDR2 SYDVKM. The CDR3 protein is CASRSNRGVWEQYF. As DNA, the CDR3 is TGTGCCAGCAGAAGCAACAGGGGGGTCTGGGAGCAGTACTTC.

The chain combines TRBV29-1 with TRBJ1-1; tentatively, D is TRBD1 (5 bases). Germline V CDR1 and CDR2: SQVTM, ANQGSEA. This CDR3 comprises 13 residues. V lost 5 bases to trimming and J lost 1 base, with 11 bases between them. The CDR3 sequence is CSVRQLWNTEAFF. In nucleotides, the CDR3 is TGCAGCGTTAGACAGCTCTGGAACACTGAAGCTTTCTTT. Full variable domain (missing parts from reference TRBV29-1 and TRBJ1-1): SAVISQKPSRDICQRGTSLTIQCQVDSQVTMMFWYRQQPGQSLTLIATANQGSEATYESGFVIDKFPISRPNLTFSTLTVSNMSPEDSSIYLCSVRQLWNTEAFFGQGTRLTVV.

V usage is TRBV5-1 and J usage is TRBJ1-1, with a weak D call TRBD1 (6 bases). Germline V lookup: CDR1 SGHRS, CDR2 YFSETQ. The CDR3 has 14 amino acids. V lost 4 bases and J lost 6, with 16 bases in between. The CDR3 sequence: CASSLIGGLAEAFF. CDR3 sequence (DNA): TGCGCCAGCAGCCTTATCGGGGGCCTCGCTGAAGCTTTCTTT.

This rearrangement joins TRBV5-1 to TRBJ2-3; 8 bases fit TRBD1. The J segment lost 5 bases and the V segment lost 4 bases, leaving 9 bases of the junction unmatched. The CDR3 is made up of 15 amino acids. Germline V gene lookup returns CDR1 SGHRS and CDR2 YFSETQ. CDR3 protein: CASSPRDRGEDTQYF. CDR3 nucleotide sequence: TGCGCCAGCAGCCCCCGAGACAGGGGAGAAGATACGCAGTATTTT.

The gene calls are TRBV5-5 and TRBJ2-1, with 10 bases fitting TRBD2. J was trimmed by 9 bases and V by 6 bases; bases with no gene match: 12. CDR1 is SGHKS and CDR2 is YYEKEE in the germline V gene (reference sequence). This CDR3 contains 15 residues. The CDR3 protein is CASTQGPSGSAEQFF. CDR3 bases: TGTGCCAGCACCCAAGGGCCTAGCGGGAGTGCTGAGCAGTTCTTC.

The chain has TRBV19 and TRBJ2-5; maybe TRBD1 (5 bases). CDR3 length equals 13 residues. Between the trimmed V and J ends, which lost 9 bases and 0 bases, there was a span of 11 bases. Per germline, CDR1 LNHDA and CDR2 SQIVND (reference sequence). The CDR3 DNA is TGTGCCAGCAGCCAAGGGGACCAAGAGACCCAGTACTTC. Translation: CASSQGDQETQYF.

The chain couples TRBV28 to TRBJ2-7, with D perhaps matching TRBD2 (5 bases). Germline V CDR1 and CDR2: MDHEN, SYDVKM. V was pared by 4 bases and J by 4 bases, with 26 bases between. The CDR3 extends over 18 amino acids. This CDR3 reads CASSSRRGTNPGRYEQYF. As DNA, the CDR3 is TGTGCCAGCAGTTCTCGCCGGGGAACTAACCCGGGAAGGTACGAGCAGTACTTC.

The chain is built from TRBV5-1 and TRBJ2-2; 8 bases align to TRBD1. The germline V gene has CDR1 SGHRS and CDR2 YFSETQ. The CDR3 runs 15 residues. J lost 0 bases, V lost 5 bases, and 3 bases had no gene match. Here the CDR3 reads CASRPTGANTGELFF. The CDR3 coding sequence is TGCGCCAGCAGGCCGACAGGGGCGAACACCGGGGAGCTGTTTTTT.

The rearrangement uses TRBV15 and TRBJ2-7, with TRBD1 matching over 7 bases. In germline, CDR1 is LNHNV, CDR2 YYDKDF (reference sequence). Trimming removed 1 base from V and 2 bases from J; junction bases left unmatched: 11. The CDR3 consists of 17 residues. The CDR3: CATSRVWGRTGPYEQYF. CDR3 sequence (DNA): TGTGCCACCAGCAGAGTATGGGGCAGGACAGGACCCTACGAGCAGTACTTC.

The chain joins TRBV18 to TRBJ1-3; 10 nucleotides match TRBD1. Germline values: CDR1 KGHSH, CDR2 LQKENI. The CDR3 is 17 amino acids. Losses at the gene ends were 0 bases for V and 0 bases for J; bases not matched to a gene: 2. The CDR3 bases are TGTGCCAGCTCACCACCCGGGACAGGGGTCTCTGGAAACACCATATATTTT. Protein: CASSPPGTGVSGNTIYF. Full variable domain (outside the CDR3, taken from reference TRBV18 and TRBJ1-3): NAGVMQNPRHLVRRRGQEARLRCSPMKGHSHVYWYRQLPEEGLKFMVYLQKENIIDESGMPKERFSAEFPKEGPSILRIQQVVRGDSAAYFCASSPPGTGVSGNTIYFGEGSWLTVV.

Details on this clone: Other DNA variants within this sample encode the same CDR3. The V gene is TRBV7-2, the J gene TRBJ2-7, with 13 bases identical to TRBD2. CDR1 and CDR2 from the germline V gene are SGHTA and FQGNSA. This CDR3 has 16 amino acids. The V gene end was trimmed by 5 bases and the J gene end by 2 bases; junction bases not matched to a gene: 6. CDR3 region: CASSLDGTSGTYEQYF. The CDR3 bases are TGTGCCAGCAGCCTGGACGGGACTAGCGGGACCTACGAGCAGTACTTC.

The chain carries TRBV5-1 and TRBJ2-3; D not certain. The V end lost 1 base, the J end lost 2 bases, and 8 bases lay between the germline ends. This CDR3 contains 14 residues. The germline gives CDR1 SGHRS, CDR2 YFSETQ. CDR3 residues: CASSLMGNTDTQYF. The CDR3 DNA reads as TGCGCCAGCAGCTTGATGGGGAACACAGATACGCAGTATTTT.